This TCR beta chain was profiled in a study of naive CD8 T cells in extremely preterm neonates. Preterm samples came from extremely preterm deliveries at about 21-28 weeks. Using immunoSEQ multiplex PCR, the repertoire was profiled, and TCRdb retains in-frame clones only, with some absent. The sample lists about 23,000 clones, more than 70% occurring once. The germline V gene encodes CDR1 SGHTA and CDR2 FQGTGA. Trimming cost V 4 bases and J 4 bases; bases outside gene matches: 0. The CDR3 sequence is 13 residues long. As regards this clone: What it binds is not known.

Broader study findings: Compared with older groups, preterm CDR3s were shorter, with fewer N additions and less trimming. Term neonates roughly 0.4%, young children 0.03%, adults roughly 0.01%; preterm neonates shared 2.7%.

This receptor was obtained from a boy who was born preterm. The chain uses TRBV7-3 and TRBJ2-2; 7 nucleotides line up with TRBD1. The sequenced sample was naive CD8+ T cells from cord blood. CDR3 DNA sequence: TGTGCCAGCAGCTCAGGGGGCACCGGGGAGCTGTTTTTT. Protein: CASSSGGTGELFF.